This passage covers 25 T cell receptor beta chains from one sample sequenced in a study of early T cells in non-severe SARS-CoV-2 infection. Via MiXCR, TCRdb re-called the 5' RACE reads, giving one row per CDR3 protein. The sample includes about 55,000 distinct CDR3 sequences, 15% of them seen just once. The sample was whole blood, taken at baseline. The receptors originated from an adult who was a healthcare worker with PCR-confirmed SARS-CoV-2 infection or an uninfected control (not recorded which).

The chain is built from TRBV6-5 and TRBJ2-7; D might be TRBD2 (6 bases). The ends were cut back, 6 bases at V and 3 bases at J, with 15 bases in the middle. Germline CDR1 is MNHEY and CDR2 is SVGAGI. This CDR3 region has 14 residues. The CDR3 sequence: CASRQGTPGYEQYF. The CDR3 region has the DNA TGTGCCAGCAGACAAGGGACTCCTGGCTACGAGCAGTACTTC.

The V and J genes are TRBV28 and TRBJ2-4, with 8 bases fitting TRBD1. CDR1 is MDHEN and CDR2 is SYDVKM in the germline V gene. V was pared by 5 bases and J by 6 bases, with 12 bases of the junction left unmatched. The CDR3 spans 16 residues. This CDR3 reads CASSTPARTGRNIQYF. The CDR3 DNA reads as TGTGCCAGCAGTACTCCGGCCCGGACAGGGAGAAACATTCAGTACTTC. The full variable domain, in which reference TRBV28 and TRBJ2-4 provide the parts outside the CDR3, is DVKVTQSSRYLVKRTGEKVFLECVQDMDHENMFWYRQDPGLGLRLIYFSYDVKMKEKGDIPEGYSVSREKKERFSLILESASTNQTSMYLCASSTPARTGRNIQYFGAGTRLSVL.

Only a few counts were recorded for this clonotype. The chain's CDR3 is CSATPVPETQYF. The CDR3 DNA reads as TGCAGTGCTACCCCCGTCCCAGAGACCCAGTACTTC. This chain joins TRBV20-1 and TRBJ2-5; no reliable D call. V gave up 4 bases and J gave up 4 bases, with 10 bases separating them. Germline V CDR1 and CDR2: DFQATT, SNEGSKA (reference sequence). This CDR3 comprises 12 residues.

The rearrangement uses TRBV7-9 and TRBJ1-1, with D perhaps TRBD1 (5 bases). The CDR3 runs 16 residues. CDR1 SEHNR and CDR2 FQNEAQ come from the germline V gene (reference sequence). V dropped 4 bases and J dropped 3 bases, with 18 bases sitting between them. The CDR3 region is CASSSADGGWDTEAFF. CDR3 sequence (DNA): TGTGCCAGCAGCTCCGCCGATGGGGGTTGGGACACTGAAGCTTTCTTT.

This clonotype came up many times. The chain combines TRBV29-1 with TRBJ2-5; no clear D gene. Deletions cut 7 bases from V and 0 bases from J, with 6 bases between. The CDR3 is 11 amino acids. From germline, CDR1 is SQVTM and CDR2 ANQGSEA. CDR3 DNA sequence: TGCAGCGGCGGTAACCAAGAGACCCAGTACTTC. Its translation is CSGGNQETQYF.

This sequence joins TRBV2 and TRBJ2-7; 10 nucleotides align to TRBD2. V lost 9 bases and J lost 3; bases outside the gene matches: 5. Germline CDR1 SNHLY, CDR2 FYNNEI. The CDR3 is made up of 13 amino acids. CDR3 sequence reads: CASKREGLYEQYF. CDR3 bases: TGTGCCAGTAAGCGGGAGGGCCTCTACGAGCAGTACTTC.

This rearrangement joins TRBV5-1 to TRBJ1-2; TRBD1 matches at 8 bases. CDR1 is SGHRS, CDR2 YFSETQ, per germline. The CDR3 runs to 14 residues. Trimming at V came to 4 bases and at J to 0 bases, leaving 2 bases not matched to a gene. DNA of the CDR3: TGCGCCAGCAGCCCGGGACAGGCTAACTATGGCTACACCTTC. Its translation is CASSPGQANYGYTF. Full variable domain (outside the CDR3, taken from reference TRBV5-1 and TRBJ1-2): KAGVTQTPRYLIKTRGQQVTLSCSPISGHRSVSWYQQTPGQGLQFLFEYFSETQRNKGNFPGRFSGRQFSNSRSEMNVSTLELGDSALYLCASSPGQANYGYTFGSGTRLTVV.

The V call is TRBV20-1, the J call TRBJ2-5, with TRBD2 identical over 9 bases. Germline V CDR1 and CDR2: DFQATT, SNEGSKA (reference sequence). CDR3 size: 14 residues. Trimming took 7 bases from V and 1 from J; bases not matched to a gene: 7. The CDR3 sequence: CSEELAGAQETQYF. The CDR3 region has the DNA TGCAGTGAGGAATTAGCGGGGGCCCAAGAGACCCAGTACTTC.

In this sample, this clonotype turned up many times. V usage is TRBV28 and J usage is TRBJ2-4, with D perhaps matching TRBD1 (6 bases). Germline values: CDR1 MDHEN, CDR2 SYDVKM. V was cut by 5 bases and J by 2 bases, with 16 bases left in between. CDR3 length equals 16 residues. CDR3 sequence: CASSTRAGQPKNIQYF. The CDR3 DNA follows: TGTGCCAGCAGTACTCGGGCCGGACAGCCCAAAAACATTCAGTACTTC.

This clonotype has more than one count but fewer than ten. The chain has TRBV29-1 and TRBJ2-5, with TRBD1 identical over 7 bases. The CDR3 totals 13 residues. V shed 4 bases and J 5 bases; nucleotides not matched to a gene: 7. Germline V lookup: CDR1 SQVTM, CDR2 ANQGSEA. CDR3 loop: CSVVRDRVETQYF. The CDR3 DNA sequence: TGCAGCGTTGTACGCGACAGGGTTGAGACCCAGTACTTC.

This clonotype came up a few times. This rearrangement joins TRBV15 to TRBJ2-3; 7 nucleotides agree with TRBD1. The CDR3 covers 15 residues. J lost 4 bases, V lost 0 bases, and 4 bases had no gene match. Germline V gene data show CDR1 as LNHNV and CDR2 as YYDKDF (reference sequence). CDR3 in DNA: TGTGCCACCAGCAGAGATGGGCAGGGGGCAGATACGCAGTATTTT. It specifies CATSRDGQGADTQYF.

This clonotype appeared many times. The chain links TRBV29-1 to TRBJ1-5; TRBD1 matches at 7 bases. CDR1 and CDR2 (germline): SQVTM, ANQGSEA. V trimming: 4 bases; J trimming: 2 bases; junction bases outside the gene matches: 8. This CDR3 contains 15 residues. CDR3 coding DNA: TGCAGCGTTGGCGAACAACAGGGGCGCAATCAGCCCCAGCATTTT. Amino acids: CSVGEQQGRNQPQHF.

In this sample, this clonotype turned up a few times. The genes are TRBV14 and TRBJ1-3, with D unresolved. Germline V gene sequence: CDR1 SGHDN, CDR2 FVKESK. This CDR3 spans 15 amino acids. The germline V and J ends were trimmed by 3 bases and 0 bases, with 9 bases remaining between them. Here the CDR3 reads CASSHVHHSGNTIYF. CDR3 DNA: TGTGCCAGCAGCCACGTTCACCACTCTGGAAACACCATATATTTT.

This chain connects TRBV28 to TRBJ2-7, with a tentative D call TRBD2 (6 bases). The CDR3 is made up of 15 amino acids. CDR1 is MDHEN, CDR2 SYDVKM, per germline. Trimming stripped 2 bases from V and 6 bases from J, with 17 bases between. In DNA, the CDR3 is TGTGCCAGCAGTTTAACACTGTATAGGGACTCCGAGCAGTACTTC. Translation gives CASSLTLYRDSEQYF.

This sequence joins TRBV12-3 or TRBV12-4 and TRBJ2-1, with D possibly TRBD2 on 5 matching bases. CDR3 size: 15 residues. Deletions cut 1 base from V and 9 bases from J, with 16 bases between. The DNA for the CDR3 is TGTGCCAGCAGTTTAGGTCTCTTGAGGGAGCGTGAGCAGTTCTTC. Translated, it gives CASSLGLLREREQFF.

Only a few counts were recorded for this clonotype. The chain uses TRBV5-1 and TRBJ2-4; TRBD1 is a possible D gene (6 bases). V gave up 4 bases and J gave up 7 bases, with 12 bases separating them. The CDR3 totals 13 residues. Germline V gene data show CDR1 as SGHRS and CDR2 as YFSETQ. The CDR3 DNA reads TGCGCCAGCAGCGAGGACAGCGCCAACATTCAGTACTTC. Its protein product is CASSEDSANIQYF. The whole variable domain, filled in from reference TRBV5-1 and TRBJ2-4, reads KAGVTQTPRYLIKTRGQQVTLSCSPISGHRSVSWYQQTPGQGLQFLFEYFSETQRNKGNFPGRFSGRQFSNSRSEMNVSTLELGDSALYLCASSEDSANIQYFGAGTRLSVL.

Ten or more counts support this clonotype. The rearrangement links TRBV11-2 to TRBJ2-2, with no clear D. Trimming removed 2 bases from V and 2 bases from J, with 6 bases in between. In germline, CDR1 is SGHAT, CDR2 FQNNGV. The CDR3 runs to 14 residues. In nucleotides, the CDR3 is TGTGCCAGCAGCTTATCGGTAAACACCGGGGAGCTGTTTTTT. It specifies CASSLSVNTGELFF. The entire variable domain, with the rest obtained from reference TRBV11-2 and TRBJ2-2, is as follows: EAGVAQSPRYKIIEKRQSVAFWCNPISGHATLYWYQQILGQGPKLLIQFQNNGVVDDSQLPKDRFSAERLKGVDSTLKIQPAKLEDSAVYLCASSLSVNTGELFFGEGSRLTVL.

This clonotype was observed many times. The chain has TRBV12-3 or TRBV12-4 and TRBJ2-1, with D perhaps matching TRBD1 (5 bases). Trimming left V 3 bases short and J 12 bases short, with 15 bases between. The CDR3 runs 13 residues. CDR3 sequence: CASSFPGQTGQFF. CDR3 DNA sequence: TGTGCCAGCAGTTTCCCCGGACAAACAGGGCAGTTCTTC.

This clonotype was observed a few times. The chain is built from TRBV6-5 and TRBJ2-1; 7 bases are a match to TRBD2. The CDR3 spans 15 residues. V dropped 2 bases and J dropped 0; count of bases not matched to a gene: 1. Looked up from germline, CDR1 is MNHEY and CDR2 is SVGAGI. The CDR3 region has the DNA TGTGCCAGCAGTTACACGGGGGGCTCCTACAATGAGCAGTTCTTC. Its translation is CASSYTGGSYNEQFF.

The CDR3 region has the DNA TGCGCCAGCAGCCAAGTAGATATGGAGTTTATCTACGAGCAGTACTTC. Its translation is CASSQVDMEFIYEQYF. The gene calls are TRBV4-1 and TRBJ2-7; D uncertain. Germline V CDR1 and CDR2: MGHRA, YSYEKL. Trimming pared 1 base from V and 3 bases from J, leaving 16 bases between. This CDR3 comprises 16 residues.

There are many counts of this clonotype. The chain uses TRBV7-9 and TRBJ1-5, with D maybe TRBD1 (5 bases). Germline CDR1 SEHNR, CDR2 FQNEAQ (reference sequence). This CDR3 is built from 11 residues. Trimming left V 5 bases short and J 10 bases short, with 9 bases between. The CDR3 bases are TGTGCCAGCAGCAATCAGGGTCCCCAGCATTTT. Translation: CASSNQGPQHF.

The chain has TRBV18 and TRBJ2-1, with TRBD2 matching 8 bases. Looked up from germline, CDR1 is KGHSH and CDR2 is LQKENI. This CDR3 is 16 amino acids long. The trim removed 1 base at V and 0 bases at J, leaving 2 bases unmatched. The CDR3 coding sequence is TGTGCCAGCTCACCACGAGCGGGAGCCTCCTACAATGAGCAGTTCTTC. As protein: CASSPRAGASYNEQFF. The complete variable domain, with remaining parts taken from reference TRBV18 and TRBJ2-1, reads NAGVMQNPRHLVRRRGQEARLRCSPMKGHSHVYWYRQLPEEGLKFMVYLQKENIIDESGMPKERFSAEFPKEGPSILRIQQVVRGDSAAYFCASSPRAGASYNEQFFGPGTRLTVL.

This clonotype was counted a few times. The chain recombines TRBV19 with TRBJ1-1; a possible D gene is TRBD1 (6 bases). V was trimmed by 5 bases and J by 1 base, leaving 11 bases between them. The CDR3 length is 14 residues. From germline, CDR1 is LNHDA and CDR2 SQIVND (reference sequence). CDR3 coding DNA: TGTGCCAGTAGTGCAGAGACAGGGAACACTGAAGCTTTCTTT. Protein sequence: CASSAETGNTEAFF.

V gene TRBV7-9 combines with J gene TRBJ2-7; D remains ambiguous. CDR1 SEHNR and CDR2 FQNEAQ come from the germline V gene (reference sequence). Trimming removed 2 bases from V and 5 bases from J, with 10 bases in between. CDR3 length: 13 amino acids. The DNA for the CDR3 is TGTGCCAGCAGCTTAATGTCTAGAGACGAGCAGTACTTC. Amino acids: CASSLMSRDEQYF.

This clonotype was found a few times. A read error may account for a junction end that differs from germline. The V gene is TRBV15, the J gene TRBJ2-1; either TRBD1 or TRBD2 may supply D (5 bases each). The germline V gene has CDR1 LNHNV and CDR2 YYDKDF (reference sequence). The length of the CDR3 is 13 residues. The CDR3 is CATSRVGDGQAIF. The CDR3 nucleotides are TGTGCCACCAGCAGAGTCGGGGACGGTCAGGCGATCTTC.